The T cell receptor (beta chain) under discussion was sequenced for a study of Ad26.COV2.S vaccination and SARS-CoV-2 variants. Study in general: Intramuscular Ad26.COV2.S doses were given once or twice, 56 days apart. Overall study results and limits: It was reported that spike-specific CD8+ and CD4+ T cell responses were substantially broad after vaccination.

As to treatment: some 20 received Ad26.COV2.S at low or high dose, single or two shots; roughly 5 received placebo; per-sample allocation not given. It was on day 63 after the first vaccine or placebo injection that samples were taken. An adult of 18-55 years in Boston served as donor. V shed 4 bases and J shed 8 bases, with 18 bases lying between them. Per germline, CDR1 SGHKS and CDR2 YYEKEE (reference sequence). This CDR3 spans 14 amino acids. TCRdb keeps only in-frame clones here, not all; method: immunoSEQ multiplex PCR. The sample records fewer than 400,000 clones, about 86% being singletons. This clone was seen a single time. The antigen is not known.

The receptor was isolated from a person aged 18-65 years who received the Ad26.COV2.S COVID-19 vaccine or a placebo. The material was peripheral blood, obtained in a trial of Ad26.COV2.S vaccine versus placebo. V gene TRBV5-5 combines with J gene TRBJ1-2; weak D call: TRBD1 (5 bases). Written as DNA, the CDR3 is TGTGCCAGCAGCCTTCGTCCAGGTCAGGGCGGCTACACCTTC. Protein sequence: CASSLRPGQGGYTF.